The 4 T cell receptor beta chains given below trace back to one sample, sequenced in a study of blood T cells in healthy people across ages. Together with a sample-barcoded 5' primer, a J-beta primer mix was included in a second PCR lasting roughly 6 to 12 cycles. TCRdb re-derived calls from the 5' RACE reads in MiXCR, one entry per CDR3 protein. The sample yields around 1,800,000 distinct CDR3 sequences, more than 35% seen once. What was sequenced was blood. These receptors were obtained from a human donor in good health.

In this sample, this clonotype turned up a few times. V and J are TRBV24-1 and TRBJ2-1, with D perhaps TRBD2 (6 bases). This CDR3 has 15 amino acids. Trimming took 2 bases from V and 6 from J, leaving 13 bases between them. Germline lookup yields CDR1 KGHDR and CDR2 SFDVKD. CDR3 nucleotide sequence: TGTGCCACCAGTGATTCGGCCGGGGGAGTCAATGAGCAGTTCTTC. Protein sequence: CATSDSAGGVNEQFF.

This clonotype has a handful of counts. CDR3 residues: CASSRLAGRKTQYF. The CDR3 region has the DNA TGTGCCAGCAGCCGACTAGCGGGAAGAAAGACCCAGTACTTC. V and J are TRBV9 and TRBJ2-5; 11 bases match TRBD2. CDR1 is SGDLS and CDR2 is YYNGEE in the germline V gene. The CDR3 extends over 14 amino acids. V shed 4 bases, J shed 6 bases, and the junction held 5 bases outside the gene matches.

This clonotype was counted a few times. The CDR3 coding sequence is TGTGCCAGCAGCCCTGGGAAACAGGGAATCTTTATTGGCTACACCTTC. Its translation is CASSPGKQGIFIGYTF. This chain joins TRBV6-2 or TRBV6-3 and TRBJ1-2; tentative D call: TRBD1 (6 bases). Germline assignment: CDR1 MNHEY and CDR2 SVGEGT. The V end was cut by 6 bases, the J end by 7 bases, with 24 bases between. The CDR3 consists of 16 residues.

In this sample, this clonotype turned up many times. At one boundary the junction diverges from the germline segment, which might be a read error. The chain is built from TRBV7-7 and TRBJ2-3; 9 bases match TRBD2. Germline V lookup: CDR1 SSHAT, CDR2 FNYEAQ (reference sequence). This CDR3 comprises 16 residues. Written as DNA, the CDR3 is TGTGCTAGCAGCCCCCTCGCGGGGGGGCCTGGAGATACGCAGTATTTT. It yields the protein CASSPLAGGPGDTQYF. Complete variable domain (other parts from reference TRBV7-7 and TRBJ2-3): GAGVSQSPRYKVTKRGQDVTLRCDPISSHATLYWYQQALGQGPEFLTYFNYEAQPDKSGLPSDRFSAERPEGSISTLTIQRTEQRDSAMYRCASSPLAGGPGDTQYFGPGTRLTVL.